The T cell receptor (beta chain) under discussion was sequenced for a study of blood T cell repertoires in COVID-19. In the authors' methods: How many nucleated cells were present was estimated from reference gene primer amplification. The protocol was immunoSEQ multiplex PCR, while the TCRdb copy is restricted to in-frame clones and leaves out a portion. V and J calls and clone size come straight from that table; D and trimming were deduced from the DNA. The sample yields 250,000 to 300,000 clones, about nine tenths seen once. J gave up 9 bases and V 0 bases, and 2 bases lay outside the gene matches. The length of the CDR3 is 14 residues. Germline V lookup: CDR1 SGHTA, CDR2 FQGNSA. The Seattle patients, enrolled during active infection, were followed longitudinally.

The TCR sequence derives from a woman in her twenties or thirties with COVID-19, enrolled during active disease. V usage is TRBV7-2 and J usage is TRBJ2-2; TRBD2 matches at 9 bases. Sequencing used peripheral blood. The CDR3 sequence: CASSLAPSGRELFF. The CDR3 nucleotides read TGTGCCAGCAGCTTAGCGCCTAGCGGGAGGGAGCTGTTTTTT.